These T cell receptor beta chains were read from a single sample in a study of OX40 agonist ivuxolimab in advanced cancers. The method was immunoSEQ multiplex PCR; TCRdb's version includes in-frame clones alone and lacks a portion of them. The profile shows 72,000 or so clones, around 87% of them singletons. The sample here was CD4+ or CD8+ T cells sorted from blood, taken in a trial of the OX40 agonist ivuxolimab. The receptors stem from an adult with an advanced solid tumor such as melanoma, head and neck, liver or kidney cancer. Both conserved end residues are part of each CDR3. A D gene is named only where the DNA matches it firmly. Rows give clone size only sometimes, using once, few, many, or a class for an expanded clone.

abundance	d_gene	v_gene	j_gene	CDR3nt	CDR3aa
.	TRBD1	TRBV23-1	TRBJ2-7	TGCGCCAGCAGCGTCGCAGGGGCGGACAGGGTTTACGAGCAGTACTTC	CASSVAGADRVYEQYF
.	.	TRBV4-1	TRBJ1-5	TGCGCCAGCAGCCTCCAAGGGTTGAGCAATCAGCCCCAGCATTTT	CASSLQGLSNQPQHF
few	.	TRBV6-1	TRBJ2-7	TGTGCCAGCAGTGAAATTGCAGGGAGCGAGCAGTACTTC	CASSEIAGSEQYF
.	.	TRBV11-3	TRBJ2-5	TGTGCCAGCAGCTTAGGCCGGGTGCAAGAGACCCAGTACTTC	CASSLGRVQETQYF
.	TRBD1	TRBV28	TRBJ2-7	TGTGCCAGCAGTTTTCGACAGGGGGCCTACGAGCAGTACTTC	CASSFRQGAYEQYF
.	.	TRBV6-5	TRBJ1-1	TGTGCCAGCAGTTACGTGTCGGGGCACACTGAAGCTTTCTTT	CASSYVSGHTEAFF
.	.	TRBV19	TRBJ1-2	TGTGCCAGTAGCGCTCGCAGGGCTAACTATGGCTACACCTTC	CASSARRANYGYTF
.	.	TRBV5-8	TRBJ2-6	TGTGCCAGCAGCTTGACAGGGACCCTCTCTGGGGCCAACGTCCTGACTTTC	CASSLTGTLSGANVLTF
.	.	TRBV11-3	TRBJ2-3	TGTGCCAGCAGCTTAGCCTCCCGGAGAGGGGCCGTGACAGATACGCAGTATTTT	CASSLASRRGAVTDTQYF
.	.	TRBV13	TRBJ2-1	TGTGCCAGCAGCTTCGGCGCGGACGCCGCGTTCTTC	CASSFGADAAFF
.	TRBD2	TRBV5-4	TRBJ2-3	TGTGCCAGCAGCTTGGGGGGGACTAGCGCCCGTGATACGCAGTATTTT	CASSLGGTSARDTQYF
.	TRBD2	TRBV28	TRBJ2-1	TGTGCCAGCAGTTTAGCGGGAGTCTACAATGAGCAGTTCTTC	CASSLAGVYNEQFF
few	.	TRBV7-9	TRBJ2-7	TGTGCCAGCAGCTTAGAAGGCGCGGCAGGGATCTACGAGCAGTACTTC	CASSLEGAAGIYEQYF
.	.	TRBV28	TRBJ2-5	TGTGCCAGCAGTTTATTTGGCCTAGCGAAAAACGGGGAGACCCAGTACTTC	CASSLFGLAKNGETQYF